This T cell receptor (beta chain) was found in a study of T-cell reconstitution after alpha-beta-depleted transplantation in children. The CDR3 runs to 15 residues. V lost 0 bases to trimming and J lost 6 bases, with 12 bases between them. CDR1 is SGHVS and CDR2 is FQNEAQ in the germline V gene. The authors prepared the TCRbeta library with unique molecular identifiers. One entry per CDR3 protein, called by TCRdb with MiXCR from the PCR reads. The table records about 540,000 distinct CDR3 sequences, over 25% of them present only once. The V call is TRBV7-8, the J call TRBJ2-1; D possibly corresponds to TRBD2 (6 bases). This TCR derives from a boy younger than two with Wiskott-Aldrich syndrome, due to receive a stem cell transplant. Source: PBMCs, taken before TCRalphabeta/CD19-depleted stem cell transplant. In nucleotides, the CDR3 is TGTGCCAGCAGCTTAGCTTCGGGAGCTGGCAATGAGCAGTTCTTC. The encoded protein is CASSLASGAGNEQFF.